These 21 T cell receptor beta chains share one sample of origin, sequenced in a study of memory CD4+ T cells and cytomegalovirus serostatus. This table comes from immunoSEQ multiplex PCR, and its TCRdb copy is limited to in-frame clones, with some not included. The top ten clones hold 0.5% to 0.55% of a sample with 60,000 to 75,000 clones, 80% of them seen once. Single viable CD3+CD4+CD8-CD45RO+ cells were sorted as the memory CD4+ T cells. Sample: memory CD4+ T cells from blood. All receptors come from an adult in good health and CMV-seronegative. Some clones in this sample may be carry-over from other donors' samples.

A single count supports this clone. V usage is TRBV28 and J usage is TRBJ1-1; 7 nucleotides match TRBD1. The V segment lost 1 base and the J segment 4 bases; nucleotides outside the gene matches: 3. The CDR3 is 14 amino acids. Per germline, CDR1 MDHEN and CDR2 SYDVKM. This CDR3 reads CASSLSGGATEAFF. Here the CDR3 DNA reads TGTGCCAGCAGTTTATCAGGGGGGGCCACTGAAGCTTTCTTT.

The J gene is TRBJ2-7, the V gene TRBV28; 11 bases agree with TRBD1. Germline CDR1 is MDHEN and CDR2 is SYDVKM. The CDR3 has 17 amino acids. Unmatched junction bases numbered 10, after V lost 1 base and J lost 5 bases. The CDR3 spells CASSLYLGDRGRDEQYF. The CDR3 nucleotides are TGTGCCAGCAGTTTATATCTCGGGGACAGGGGGAGGGACGAGCAGTACTTC.

The CDR3 protein is CASSLRSVWDEQFF. The CDR3 DNA reads TGTGCCAGCAGCCTCCGCTCGGTGTGGGATGAGCAGTTCTTC. J is TRBJ2-1 and V is TRBV11-3; D uncertain. The CDR3 covers 14 residues. The V gene lost 5 bases and the J gene lost 8 bases, with 16 bases spanning the gap. Germline V gene data show CDR1 as SGHNT and CDR2 as YENEEA. Complete variable domain (other parts from reference TRBV11-3 and TRBJ2-1): EAGVVQSPRYKIIEKKQPVAFWCNPISGHNTLYWYLQNLGQGPELLIRYENEEAVDDSQLPKDRFSAERLKGVDSTLKIQPAELGDSAVYLCASSLRSVWDEQFFGPGTRLTVL.

This chain joins TRBV30 and TRBJ2-1, with D perhaps matching TRBD1 (5 bases). Trimming cost V 6 bases and J 9 bases, with 15 bases left between them. This CDR3 spans 12 amino acids. CDR1 and CDR2 (germline): GTSNPN, SVGIG (reference sequence). CDR3 amino acids: CACARQLTEQFF. In nucleotides, the CDR3 is TGTGCCTGTGCAAGACAGTTAACTGAGCAGTTCTTC.

The chain is built from TRBV30 and TRBJ1-4; D ambiguous. CDR1 and CDR2 from the germline V gene are GTSNPN and SVGIG (reference sequence). V was shortened by 2 bases and J by 1 base, with 5 bases between the two germline ends. This CDR3 is built from 13 residues. CDR3 bases: TGTGCCTGGAGTTGGGGAACTAATGAAAAACTGTTTTTT. Translating it yields CAWSWGTNEKLFF.

This sequence joins TRBV11-3 and TRBJ1-1; a weak D match, TRBD1 (6 bases). In germline, CDR1 is SGHNT, CDR2 YENEEA. The CDR3 is 14 residues long. V was pared by 5 bases and J by 2 bases, with 12 bases between. In DNA form, the CDR3 reads TGTGCCAGCAGCCCAGGGGCATCCAACACTGAAGCTTTCTTT. Translation: CASSPGASNTEAFF. The full variable domain, in which reference TRBV11-3 and TRBJ1-1 provide the parts outside the CDR3, is EAGVVQSPRYKIIEKKQPVAFWCNPISGHNTLYWYLQNLGQGPELLIRYENEEAVDDSQLPKDRFSAERLKGVDSTLKIQPAELGDSAVYLCASSPGASNTEAFFGQGTRLTVV.

This clone was seen just once. The chain is built from TRBV11-3 and TRBJ2-2; D might be TRBD1 (6 bases). The CDR3 loop spans 16 amino acids. Trimming removed 5 bases from V and 0 bases from J, with 13 bases in between. In germline, CDR1 is SGHNT, CDR2 YENEEA. CDR3 in DNA: TGTGCCAGCAGCCCGATGACAGGACCGAACACCGGGGAGCTGTTTTTT. Encoded protein: CASSPMTGPNTGELFF.

The chain joins TRBV29-1 to TRBJ1-1; D not resolved. CDR3 length: 13 amino acids. The germline V gene has CDR1 SQVTM and CDR2 ANQGSEA. Trimming removed 1 base from V and 1 base from J, with 7 bases in between. CDR3 region: CSVEVGRNTEAFF. The CDR3 DNA is TGCAGCGTTGAAGTAGGCAGGAACACTGAAGCTTTCTTT. Filled out from reference TRBV29-1 and TRBJ1-1, the complete variable domain reads SAVISQKPSRDICQRGTSLTIQCQVDSQVTMMFWYRQQPGQSLTLIATANQGSEATYESGFVIDKFPISRPNLTFSTLTVSNMSPEDSSIYLCSVEVGRNTEAFFGQGTRLTVV.

J is TRBJ1-5 and V is TRBV18; 7 bases are a match to TRBD1. The junction had 8 bases not matched to a gene; V was cut back by 3 bases and J by 0 bases. CDR1 is KGHSH and CDR2 is LQKENI in the germline V gene. The CDR3 consists of 17 residues. The CDR3 spells CASSPGTDIISNQPQHF. CDR3 in DNA: TGTGCCAGCTCACCCGGGACAGACATAATTAGCAATCAGCCCCAGCATTTT.

The gene calls are TRBV11-2 and TRBJ1-2; tentative D call: TRBD1 (6 bases). The V gene lost 5 bases and the J gene lost 5 bases, with 21 bases spanning the gap. Germline V gives CDR1 SGHAT, CDR2 FQNNGV. The CDR3 extends over 16 amino acids. This chain's CDR3 is CASSKTTGQSGYGYTF. For the CDR3, the DNA is TGTGCCAGCAGCAAGACTACCGGACAGTCTGGGTATGGCTACACCTTC.

The chain has TRBV4-3 and TRBJ2-5; D unclear. CDR1 and CDR2 (germline): LGHNA, YSLEER. V was shortened by 0 bases and J by 0 bases, with 20 bases between the two germline ends. CDR3 length: 19 residues. The DNA of the CDR3 is TGCGCCAGCAGCCAAGAGGGTGCTGTCGGAACCCCGTACCAAGAGACCCAGTACTTC. This codes for CASSQEGAVGTPYQETQYF.

Comment on this clone: Other DNA sequences in the same sample also yield this CDR3. CDR3 protein: CAWSRSGFYGYTF. The DNA for the CDR3 is TGTGCCTGGAGCCGATCCGGGTTCTATGGCTACACCTTC. The chain is built from TRBV30 and TRBJ1-2, with D unresolved. The CDR3 totals 13 residues. V shed 3 bases and J shed 4 bases, with 12 bases lying between them. Germline CDR1 and CDR2: GTSNPN and SVGIG (reference sequence). The full variable domain, with the rest looked up from reference TRBV30 and TRBJ1-2, is SQTIHQWPATLVQPVGSPLSLECTVEGTSNPNLYWYRQAAGRGLQLLFYSVGIGQISSEVPQNLSASRPQDRQFILSSKKLLLSDSGFYLCAWSRSGFYGYTFGSGTRLTVV.

V is TRBV28 and J is TRBJ1-1; D unclear. The CDR3 is made up of 15 amino acids. V lost 4 bases to trimming and J lost 3 bases, with 15 bases between them. Germline CDR1 is MDHEN and CDR2 is SYDVKM. CDR3 sequence (DNA): TGTGCCAGCAGTTCGAACGGACCCGGAGACACTGAAGCTTTCTTT. This translates into CASSSNGPGDTEAFF.

The chain combines TRBV28 with TRBJ1-1; D uncertain. CDR1 is MDHEN and CDR2 is SYDVKM in the germline V gene. Trimming shortened V by 2 bases and J by 0 bases, and 16 bases separated the two germline ends. The CDR3 runs 17 residues. The CDR3 sequence is CASSLPGYATMNTEAFF. CDR3 DNA: TGTGCCAGCAGTTTACCCGGATATGCGACAATGAACACTGAAGCTTTCTTT.

This clone has only a few counts. The chain employs TRBV25-1 and TRBJ2-1; a weak D match, TRBD2 (5 bases). CDR1 and CDR2 (germline): MGHDK, SYGVNS. This CDR3 contains 14 residues. V lost 2 bases, J lost 9 bases, and 14 bases lay in between. The CDR3 spells CASSEVLAATEQFF. The CDR3 DNA sequence: TGTGCCAGCAGTGAAGTCCTAGCCGCCACTGAGCAGTTCTTC.

V and J are TRBV10-3 and TRBJ2-1, with D hard to call. Trimming stripped 2 bases from V and 6 bases from J, with 11 bases between. Germline CDR1 and CDR2: ENHRY and SYGVKD. The length of the CDR3 is 14 residues. CDR3 bases: TGTGCCATCAGTGAGGTGTCAGCCGTCAATGAGCAGTTCTTC. Translating it yields CAISEVSAVNEQFF.

The chain combines TRBV4-3 with TRBJ2-3; D unresolved. The length of the CDR3 is 15 residues. Germline assignment: CDR1 LGHNA and CDR2 YSLEER. Deletions cut 0 bases from V and 4 bases from J, with 11 bases between. In DNA, the CDR3 is TGCGCCAGCAGCCAAGAAGGGTTTTCGGCAGATACGCAGTATTTT. This sequence encodes CASSQEGFSADTQYF.

This chain uses TRBV30 with TRBJ1-5; D unresolved. Between the trimmed V and J ends, which lost 0 bases and 2 bases, there was a span of 14 bases. Germline loops: CDR1 GTSNPN, CDR2 SVGIG (reference sequence). The CDR3 length is 16 residues. In nucleotides, the CDR3 is TGTGCCTGGAGTGTAGGGCGGGAAACGGGCAATCAGCCCCAGCATTTT. This gives the protein CAWSVGRETGNQPQHF.

Relative to its sample, this clone is medium-sized (0.01 to 0.1%). The chain is built from TRBV6-6 and TRBJ1-1; tentative D call: TRBD1 (5 bases). The CDR3 sequence is 14 residues long. The V gene's germline CDR1 is MNHNY and CDR2 SVGAGI (reference sequence). Trimming took off 6 bases at V and 2 bases at J, with 13 bases between the two ends. CDR3 residues: CASRLSGDNTEAFF. The CDR3 nucleotides are TGTGCCAGCAGACTTTCGGGGGACAACACTGAAGCTTTCTTT.

The gene calls are TRBV30 and TRBJ2-3; possible D gene TRBD2, 7 bases. The V and J ends lost 2 bases and 3 bases respectively, with 24 bases between them. The CDR3 covers 18 residues. Germline loops: CDR1 GTSNPN, CDR2 SVGIG (reference sequence). The CDR3 reads CAWSPSSRGGRGTDTQYF. The DNA for the CDR3 is TGTGCCTGGAGTCCCTCTTCGAGAGGGGGGCGGGGGACAGATACGCAGTATTTT.

The V gene is TRBV30, the J gene TRBJ2-5, with 8 bases aligning to TRBD2. There are 15 residues in the CDR3. J gave up 7 bases and V 0 bases, and 10 bases lay outside the gene matches. The V gene's germline CDR1 is GTSNPN and CDR2 SVGIG (reference sequence). CDR3 sequence (DNA): TGTGCCTGGAGTGTACAAGGGACTAGAGAGGGGACCCAGTACTTC. As protein: CAWSVQGTREGTQYF.